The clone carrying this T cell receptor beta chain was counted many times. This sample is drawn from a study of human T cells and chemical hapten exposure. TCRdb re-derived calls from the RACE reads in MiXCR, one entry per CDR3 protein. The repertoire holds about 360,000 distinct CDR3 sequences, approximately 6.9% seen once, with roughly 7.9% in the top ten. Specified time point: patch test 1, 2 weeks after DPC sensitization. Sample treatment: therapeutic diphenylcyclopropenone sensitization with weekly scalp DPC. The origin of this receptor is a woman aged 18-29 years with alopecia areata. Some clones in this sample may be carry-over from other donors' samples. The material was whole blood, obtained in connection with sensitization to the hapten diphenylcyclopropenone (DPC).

This CDR3 is CSATNPQQGEVEQYF. The CDR3 DNA reads as TGCAGTGCCACAAACCCTCAGCAGGGGGAGGTCGAGCAGTACTTC. The rearrangement links TRBV20-1 to TRBJ2-7, with D perhaps matching TRBD1 (7 bases). Trimming stripped 6 bases from V and 6 bases from J, with 24 bases between. The CDR3 runs to 15 residues. Germline CDR1 DFQATT, CDR2 SNEGSKA (reference sequence).